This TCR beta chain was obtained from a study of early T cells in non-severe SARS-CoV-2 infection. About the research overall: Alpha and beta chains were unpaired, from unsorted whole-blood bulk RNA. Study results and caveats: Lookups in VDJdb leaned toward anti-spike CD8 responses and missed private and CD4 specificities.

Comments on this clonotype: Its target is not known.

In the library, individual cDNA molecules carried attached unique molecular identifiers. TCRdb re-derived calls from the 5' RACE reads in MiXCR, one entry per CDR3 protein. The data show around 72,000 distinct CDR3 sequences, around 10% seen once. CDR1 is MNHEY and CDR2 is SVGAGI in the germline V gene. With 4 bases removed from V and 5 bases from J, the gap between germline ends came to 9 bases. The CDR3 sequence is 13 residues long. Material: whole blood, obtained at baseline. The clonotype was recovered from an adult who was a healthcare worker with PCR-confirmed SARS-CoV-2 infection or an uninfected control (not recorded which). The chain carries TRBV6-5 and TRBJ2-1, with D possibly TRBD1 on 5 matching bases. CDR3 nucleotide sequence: TGTGCCAGCAGTTTAGACAGCGACAATGAGCAGTTCTTC. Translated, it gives CASSLDSDNEQFF.